What follows are 10 T cell receptor beta chains derived from one specimen sequenced in a study of cytomegalovirus exposure and HLA in healthy donors. PCR employed 60 Vbeta and 13 Jbeta primers. Assay: immunoSEQ multiplex PCR; the TCRdb copy retains only in-frame clones and omits some. The top ten hold over 2% of the sample, which has some 130,000 clones, roughly four fifths seen once. Material for sequencing was PBMCs. These TCRs come from a man aged 30 to 39 in good health and CMV-seronegative.

This clone turned up a few times. V gene TRBV6-5 combines with J gene TRBJ2-5, with a tentative D call TRBD2 (5 bases). The V and J ends lost 0 bases and 5 bases respectively, with 10 bases between them. CDR3 size: 14 residues. CDR1 and CDR2 (germline): MNHEY, SVGAGI. The CDR3, as DNA: TGTGCCAGCAGTTACTCCAGGCGAGGGGAGACCCAGTACTTC. Translating gives CASSYSRRGETQYF.

Points on this clone: Because it lacks the conserved phenylalanine or tryptophan at the end, this CDR3 is likely a read error. The rearrangement uses TRBV2 and TRBJ2-7; no clear D gene. This CDR3 region has 13 residues. CDR1 is SNHLY, CDR2 FYNNEI, per germline. V lost 8 bases and J 0 bases, leaving 11 bases between the germline ends. The CDR3 spells CASPRITSYEQYL. Here the CDR3 DNA reads TGTGCCAGCCCCAGGATCACCTCCTACGAGCAGTACCTC.

V and J are TRBV13 and TRBJ2-7; TRBD1 is a possible D gene (5 bases). From germline, CDR1 is PRHDT and CDR2 FYEKMQ (reference sequence). The ends were cut back, 3 bases at V and 4 bases at J, with 10 bases in the middle. The CDR3 covers 13 residues. The CDR3 reads CASSLRQTYEQYF. The DNA of the CDR3 is TGTGCCAGCAGCTTGAGACAGACATACGAGCAGTACTTC.

J is TRBJ2-7 and V is TRBV27; 7 bases map to TRBD2. The CDR3 contains 14 residues. CDR1 and CDR2 (germline): MNHEY, SMNVEV (reference sequence). V trimming: 5 bases; J trimming: 1 base; junction bases outside the gene matches: 5. The CDR3 coding sequence is TGTGCCAGCAGTGGGGGAGGGGTTTCCTACGAGCAGTACTTC. This codes for CASSGGGVSYEQYF.

The chain recombines TRBV4-1 with TRBJ1-4, with a possible D match to TRBD1 (6 bases). The germline V and J ends were trimmed by 6 bases and 4 bases, with 15 bases remaining between them. Germline values: CDR1 MGHRA, CDR2 YSYEKL. This CDR3 is 15 amino acids long. This chain's CDR3 is CASRLQGIGNEKLFF. The CDR3 DNA is TGCGCCAGCAGACTTCAGGGGATCGGTAATGAAAAACTGTTTTTT.

This chain links TRBV5-1 with TRBJ2-2; possibly TRBD2 for D (6 bases). Germline V gives CDR1 SGHRS, CDR2 YFSETQ. Trimming pared 7 bases from V and 0 bases from J, leaving 10 bases between. The CDR3 loop spans 14 amino acids. CDR3 DNA: TGCGCCAGCCGGAGGGAGGCGAACACCGGGGAGCTGTTTTTT. This sequence encodes CASRREANTGELFF.

The chain uses TRBV27 and TRBJ1-5, with 11 nucleotides matching TRBD1. V was clipped by 4 bases and J by 5 bases; unmatched bases: 4. This CDR3 has 15 amino acids. CDR1 MNHEY and CDR2 SMNVEV come from the germline V gene (reference sequence). The CDR3 DNA follows: TGTGCCAGCAGTTCAGGGACAGGGGGATATCAGCCCCAGCATTTT. This translates into CASSSGTGGYQPQHF.

This clone came up a few times. Its ends do not fully match the called genes, so a read error is possible. The CDR3 region has the DNA TGTGCCAGCAGCTTGGGTGCGGGAGGTGACAATGAGCAGTTCTTC. Protein product: CASSLGAGGDNEQFF. The chain employs TRBV5-1 and TRBJ2-1; 8 nucleotides line up with TRBD2. The V gene's germline CDR1 is SGHRS and CDR2 YFSETQ. The length of the CDR3 is 15 residues.

This clone appeared once. Relative to the germline gene, one junction end is altered; a read error may explain this. This sequence joins TRBV7-7 and TRBJ2-1; weak D call: TRBD2 (5 bases). CDR1 is SSHAT and CDR2 is FNYEAQ in the germline V gene (reference sequence). The CDR3 runs 15 residues. CDR3 DNA sequence: TGTGCTAGCAGCTCCGGAGTAGCGACCTACAATGAGCAGTTCTTC. Its protein is CASSSGVATYNEQFF.

This chain links TRBV5-1 with TRBJ2-7; 11 bases fit TRBD2. The CDR3 has 15 residues. Trimming took 4 bases from V and 3 from J; bases not matched to a gene: 6. The germline V gene encodes CDR1 SGHRS and CDR2 YFSETQ. The CDR3 protein is CASSPLAGGRYEQYF. CDR3 nucleotides: TGCGCCAGCAGCCCCCTAGCGGGAGGCCGCTACGAGCAGTACTTC.